The 13 T cell receptor beta chains reported below all come from one sample, sequenced in a study of cytomegalovirus exposure and HLA in healthy donors. The PCR had 60 Vbeta and 13 Jbeta primers. TCRdb's copy holds only in-frame clones and misses some; the assay was immunoSEQ multiplex PCR. The sample includes roughly 160,000 clones, roughly four fifths of them seen just once. Specimen: PBMCs. These receptors were taken from a middle-aged man in good health and CMV-seropositive.

The chain joins TRBV28 to TRBJ2-5, with 10 bases lining up with TRBD2. CDR3 length: 16 amino acids. Germline V lookup: CDR1 MDHEN, CDR2 SYDVKM. The ends lost 4 bases at V and 5 bases at J; junction bases unmatched: 10. CDR3 in amino acids: CASSSIAGGDLETQYF. The CDR3 DNA follows: TGTGCCAGCAGTTCCATAGCGGGGGGCGATCTGGAGACCCAGTACTTC.

The chain combines TRBV10-3 with TRBJ2-3; 13 nucleotides match TRBD2. The germline gives CDR1 ENHRY, CDR2 SYGVKD. The trim removed 9 bases at V and 1 base at J, leaving 10 bases unmatched. The CDR3 has 17 residues. CDR3 DNA sequence: TGTGCCATACAGACTAGCGGGGGGTTATCGGGCACAGATACGCAGTATTTT. Encoded protein: CAIQTSGGLSGTDTQYF.

This clone was picked up a small number of times. The chain links TRBV5-1 to TRBJ2-3, with 10 bases identical to TRBD2. This CDR3 has 16 amino acids. Germline trimming cut 0 bases from V and 8 bases from J; bases unmatched to any gene: 9. The V gene's germline CDR1 is SGHRS and CDR2 YFSETQ. The DNA for the CDR3 is TGCGCCAGCAGCTTGGTAACTAGCGGGACTTCGGGTACGCAGTATTTT. Its translation is CASSLVTSGTSGTQYF.

In this sample, this clone turned up a few times. This chain links TRBV7-2 with TRBJ2-7; 7 nucleotides match TRBD2. V lost 4 bases and J lost 3; bases outside the gene matches: 6. The CDR3 runs 14 residues. The germline CDR1 and CDR2 sequences are SGHTA and FQGNSA. CDR3 region: CASSYGTTLYEQYF. The CDR3 region has the DNA TGTGCCAGCAGCTACGGGACTACTCTCTACGAGCAGTACTTC.

The rearrangement links TRBV28 to TRBJ1-2; 9 nucleotides line up with TRBD1. Germline V CDR1 and CDR2: MDHEN, SYDVKM. The ends lost 7 bases at V and 6 bases at J; junction bases unmatched: 12. The CDR3 extends over 15 amino acids. In nucleotides, the CDR3 is TGTGCCAGCAACAGCCTGGACAGGGGCGGAAATGGCTACACCTTC. It codes for CASNSLDRGGNGYTF.

This chain links TRBV6-6 with TRBJ2-7, with 7 bases aligning to TRBD2. The CDR3 has 16 residues. Losses at the gene ends were 4 bases for V and 6 bases for J; bases not matched to a gene: 15. CDR1 MNHNY and CDR2 SVGAGI come from the germline V gene (reference sequence). The CDR3 spells CASSSASGAPFGEQYF. The DNA for the CDR3 is TGTGCCAGCAGTTCGGCTAGCGGAGCGCCTTTTGGCGAGCAGTACTTC.

The chain recombines TRBV6-1 with TRBJ2-7; possibly TRBD1 for D (6 bases). The V gene lost 2 bases and the J gene lost 2 bases, with 16 bases spanning the gap. Germline assignment: CDR1 MNHNS and CDR2 SASEGT. This CDR3 comprises 16 residues. The CDR3: CASSERPGHPPYEQYF. The CDR3 bases are TGTGCCAGCAGTGAAAGGCCGGGACACCCACCCTACGAGCAGTACTTC.

Comment on this clone: The sample contains more than one DNA sequence encoding this CDR3. The DNA of the CDR3 is TGTGCCAGCAGTGGACAGGGGATCTACGAGCAGTACTTC. Protein product: CASSGQGIYEQYF. V is TRBV2 and J is TRBJ2-7, with 8 bases aligning to TRBD1. This CDR3 is built from 13 residues. With 4 bases clipped from V and 3 bases from J, the junction kept 2 bases outside the gene matches. Germline V gives CDR1 SNHLY, CDR2 FYNNEI. Together with reference TRBV2 and TRBJ2-7, the CDR3 gives the full variable domain: EPEVTQTPSHQVTQMGQEVILRCVPISNHLYFYWYRQILGQKVEFLVSFYNNEISEKSEIFDDQFSVERPDGSNFTLKIRSTKLEDSAMYFCASSGQGIYEQYFGPGTRLTVT.

The V gene is TRBV7-2, the J gene TRBJ1-5; tentatively, D is TRBD1 (5 bases). There are 14 residues in the CDR3. CDR1 and CDR2 (germline): SGHTA, FQGNSA. Between the trimmed V and J ends, which lost 8 bases and 4 bases, there was a span of 15 bases. DNA of the CDR3: TGTGCCAGCGGCAGCGACAGCTTAAATCAGCCCCAGCATTTT. It translates to CASGSDSLNQPQHF.

The chain combines TRBV30 with TRBJ1-6; 8 positions agree with TRBD1. There are 15 residues in the CDR3. V shed 5 bases, J shed 4 bases, and the junction held 7 bases outside the gene matches. Germline loops: CDR1 GTSNPN, CDR2 SVGIG (reference sequence). Written as DNA, the CDR3 is TGTGCCTGGGTCCTTCGACAGGGGTATAATTCACCCCTCCACTTT. It encodes CAWVLRQGYNSPLHF. Together with reference TRBV30 and TRBJ1-6, the CDR3 gives the full variable domain: SQTIHQWPATLVQPVGSPLSLECTVEGTSNPNLYWYRQAAGRGLQLLFYSVGIGQISSEVPQNLSASRPQDRQFILSSKKLLLSDSGFYLCAWVLRQGYNSPLHFGNGTRLTVT.

V is TRBV9 and J is TRBJ2-1; 8 bases are shared with TRBD2. CDR3 length equals 16 residues. J lost 7 bases, V lost 4 bases, and 13 bases had no gene match. Germline CDR1 SGDLS, CDR2 YYNGEE. The CDR3 is CASSPRGAGVVNEQFF. The CDR3 DNA follows: TGTGCCAGCAGCCCCCGAGGAGCGGGAGTGGTTAATGAGCAGTTCTTC. Supplemented by reference TRBV9 and TRBJ2-1, the full variable domain reads DSGVTQTPKHLITATGQRVTLRCSPRSGDLSVYWYQQSLDQGLQFLIQYYNGEERAKGNILERFSAQQFPDLHSELNLSSLELGDSALYFCASSPRGAGVVNEQFFGPGTRLTVL.

V gene TRBV6-5 combines with J gene TRBJ1-5, with 8 bases aligning to TRBD1. V lost 10 bases, J lost 3 bases, and 5 bases stayed unmatched. The germline gives CDR1 MNHEY, CDR2 SVGAGI. The CDR3 sequence is 13 residues long. This chain's CDR3 is CATSDRANQPQHF. Here the CDR3 DNA reads TGTGCCACCTCGGACAGGGCCAATCAGCCCCAGCATTTT.

The gene calls are TRBV5-1 and TRBJ1-2; TRBD1 matches at 11 bases. Germline CDR1 and CDR2: SGHRS and YFSETQ. Germline trimming cut 0 bases from V and 6 bases from J; bases unmatched to any gene: 1. The CDR3 covers 14 residues. The CDR3 nucleotides read TGCGCCAGCAGCTTGGGGACAGGGGGCAATGGCTACACCTTC. Amino acids: CASSLGTGGNGYTF.